This T cell receptor beta chain appears in the sequencing data of a study of cytomegalovirus exposure and HLA in healthy donors. Study context: Of all 370 or so donors who were genotyped, 75% to 90% belonged to the Caucasian-associated ancestry cluster. Whole-study results and caveats: Excluded were some V segments that proved indistinguishable, including TRBV6-2 and TRBV6-3. Accounts indicate the classifier identified cytomegalovirus status with strong specificity and sensitivity.

The PCR contained 60 Vbeta and 13 Jbeta primers. Generated by immunoSEQ multiplex PCR, the TCRdb table keeps only in-frame clones and is missing some. Of some 250,000 clones listed, around 80% are singletons. From germline, CDR1 is SGHVS and CDR2 FQNEAQ. The CDR3 has 17 amino acids. J gave up 7 bases and V 5 bases, and 15 bases lay outside the gene matches. A remark on this clone: As yet, its antigen is unknown.

This sequence joins TRBV7-8 and TRBJ2-1, with TRBD1 matching 9 bases. The specimen sequenced was PBMCs. This clonotype was obtained from a woman in her sixties in good health and CMV-seropositive. The CDR3 nucleotides read TGTGCCAGCAGCCCCTACCTCGGGACAGGGAGGGCGAATGAGCAGTTCTTC. Translation: CASSPYLGTGRANEQFF.